Shown below are 11 T cell receptor beta chains from a single sample sequenced in a study of blood T cell repertoires in COVID-19. Clones were read by immunoSEQ multiplex PCR, and TCRdb kept only the in-frame ones, dropping some. Among tens of thousands of clones listed, under 90% were seen once. Sequenced sample: peripheral blood. The source is an elderly man with acute or convalescent COVID-19.

Only one count was recorded for this clone. The rearrangement links TRBV29-1 to TRBJ2-1; D remains unclear. Trimming cost V 4 bases and J 3 bases, with 10 bases left between them. Germline V lookup: CDR1 SQVTM, CDR2 ANQGSEA. The CDR3 extends over 13 amino acids. The CDR3 sequence is CSVGWFSYNEQFF. The CDR3 DNA sequence: TGCAGCGTTGGGTGGTTCAGCTACAATGAGCAGTTCTTC.

The chain joins TRBV5-4 to TRBJ1-6; no clear D gene. The CDR3 is made up of 12 amino acids. Germline V gene sequence: CDR1 SGHNT, CDR2 YYREEE (reference sequence). V shed 4 bases and J shed 6 bases, with 5 bases lying between them. The CDR3 DNA reads TGTGCCAGCAGCCGTCCTAATTCACCCCTCCACTTT. It yields the protein CASSRPNSPLHF.

The chain has TRBV5-1 and TRBJ2-3; 16 bases match TRBD2. The V segment lost 4 bases and the J segment 4 bases; nucleotides outside the gene matches: 3. The germline V gene encodes CDR1 SGHRS and CDR2 YFSETQ. This CDR3 is 16 amino acids long. As DNA, the CDR3 is TGCGCCAGCAGCCTGGGACTAGCGGGAGGGCCAGATACGCAGTATTTT. Encoded protein: CASSLGLAGGPDTQYF. Using reference TRBV5-1 and TRBJ2-3 for the parts outside the CDR3, the full variable domain is KAGVTQTPRYLIKTRGQQVTLSCSPISGHRSVSWYQQTPGQGLQFLFEYFSETQRNKGNFPGRFSGRQFSNSRSEMNVSTLELGDSALYLCASSLGLAGGPDTQYFGPGTRLTVL.

The chain recombines TRBV18 with TRBJ2-7; D uncertain. The germline V and J ends were trimmed by 3 bases and 1 base, with 7 bases remaining between them. This CDR3 is 13 amino acids long. CDR1 and CDR2 (germline): KGHSH, LQKENI. CDR3 amino acids: CASSPLRSYEQYF. In DNA, the CDR3 is TGTGCCAGCTCACCCCTGAGGTCCTACGAGCAGTACTTC. Variable domain in full (rest from reference TRBV18 and TRBJ2-7): NAGVMQNPRHLVRRRGQEARLRCSPMKGHSHVYWYRQLPEEGLKFMVYLQKENIIDESGMPKERFSAEFPKEGPSILRIQQVVRGDSAAYFCASSPLRSYEQYFGPGTRLTVT.

The genes are TRBV30 and TRBJ2-7; TRBD2 aligns across 11 bases. J gave up 5 bases and V 0 bases, and 9 bases lay outside the gene matches. CDR1 is GTSNPN, CDR2 SVGIG, per germline (reference sequence). The CDR3 spans 16 residues. This CDR3 is CAWSVSVAGGPDEQYF. CDR3 DNA: TGTGCCTGGAGTGTAAGTGTAGCGGGAGGGCCGGACGAGCAGTACTTC.

CDR3 nucleotide sequence: TGTGCCACCTCTGGGACACCGAACACCGGGGAGCTGTTTTTT. Translating gives CATSGTPNTGELFF. The V and J genes are TRBV6-1 and TRBJ2-2, with D possibly being TRBD1 (6 bases). Germline CDR1 MNHNS, CDR2 SASEGT. V was cut by 10 bases and J by 0 bases, with 12 bases left in between. The CDR3 is 14 residues long.

This clone turned up a few times. V usage is TRBV28 and J usage is TRBJ1-5; D unclear. V lost 5 bases and J lost 2, with 7 bases in between. In germline, CDR1 is MDHEN, CDR2 SYDVKM. This CDR3 contains 13 residues. The CDR3 loop reads CASSPPGNQPQHF. The CDR3 bases are TGTGCCAGCAGTCCACCGGGCAATCAGCCCCAGCATTTT.

J is TRBJ1-2 and V is TRBV5-6; 8 bases are a match to TRBD1. Germline V CDR1 and CDR2: SGHDT, YYEEEE. Trimming cost V 0 bases and J 8 bases; bases outside gene matches: 6. The CDR3 is 14 amino acids. CDR3 DNA sequence: TGTGCCAGCAGCTTGGCCCAGGGGGCGGGAGGCTACACCTTC. Its protein is CASSLAQGAGGYTF. The complete variable domain, with remaining parts taken from reference TRBV5-6 and TRBJ1-2, reads DAGVTQSPTHLIKTRGQQVTLRCSPKSGHDTVSWYQQALGQGPQFIFQYYEEEERQRGNFPDRFSGHQFPNYSSELNVNALLLGDSALYLCASSLAQGAGGYTFGSGTRLTVV.

The chain joins TRBV30 to TRBJ1-1; 8 nucleotides line up with TRBD1. J lost 1 base, V lost 2 bases, and 9 bases had no gene match. This CDR3 spans 16 amino acids. CDR1 and CDR2 (germline): GTSNPN, SVGIG (reference sequence). The CDR3, as DNA: TGTGCCTGGAGTTTTCCCAGGGGGCCGGGGAACACTGAAGCTTTCTTT. This encodes CAWSFPRGPGNTEAFF.

The genes are TRBV28 and TRBJ1-2; no definite D call. V was pared by 10 bases and J by 4 bases, with 10 bases between. The CDR3 covers 11 residues. Looked up from germline, CDR1 is MDHEN and CDR2 is SYDVKM. Written as DNA, the CDR3 is TGTGCCATCGGTTCTTCCTATGGCTACACCTTC. Its translation: CAIGSSYGYTF.

The chain employs TRBV3-1 (or the pseudogene TRBV3-2) and TRBJ2-1; possible D gene TRBD1, 6 bases. This CDR3 contains 15 residues. Trimming pared 5 bases from V and 0 bases from J, leaving 11 bases between. In germline, CDR1 is LGHDT, CDR2 YNNKEL (reference sequence). The CDR3 reads CASSWTASSYNEQFF. Written as DNA, the CDR3 is TGTGCCAGCAGCTGGACAGCCAGCTCCTACAATGAGCAGTTCTTC.